The clone carrying this T cell receptor beta chain was counted ten times or more. Its antigen is unidentified. TCRdb called the 5' RACE reads again in MiXCR, with one record for every CDR3 protein. The sample yields 500,000 to 650,000 distinct CDR3 sequences, about a sixth seen once. Germline V CDR1 and CDR2: MNHEY, SVGEGT. V gave up 8 bases and J gave up 5 bases, with 10 bases separating them. The CDR3 length is 12 residues. This specimen belongs to a study of T cells after yellow fever vaccination. Study results and caveats: Sorted repertoires could include abundant contaminating clonotypes from bulk cells.

This specimen was PBMCs, taken about 5 days after the first yellow fever vaccination. The rearrangement links TRBV6-2 or TRBV6-3 to TRBJ1-5; D gene ambiguous. This clonotype originated in a man younger than 35 who received the YFV17D yellow fever vaccine. CDR3 sequence reads: CASASSYQPQHF. The CDR3 DNA reads TGTGCCAGCGCTTCCTCCTATCAGCCCCAGCATTTT.